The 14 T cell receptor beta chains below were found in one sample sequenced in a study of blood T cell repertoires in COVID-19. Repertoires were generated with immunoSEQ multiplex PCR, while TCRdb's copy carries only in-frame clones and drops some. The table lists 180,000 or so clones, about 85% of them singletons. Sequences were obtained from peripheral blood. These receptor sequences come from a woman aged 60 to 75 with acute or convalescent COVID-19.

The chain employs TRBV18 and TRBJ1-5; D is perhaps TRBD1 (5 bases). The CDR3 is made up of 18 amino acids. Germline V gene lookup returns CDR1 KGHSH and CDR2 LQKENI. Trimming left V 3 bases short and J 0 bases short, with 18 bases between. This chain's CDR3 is CASSPHRYVTDSNQPQHF. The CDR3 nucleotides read TGTGCCAGCTCACCGCACCGGTATGTGACAGATAGCAATCAGCCCCAGCATTTT. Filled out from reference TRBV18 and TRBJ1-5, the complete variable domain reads NAGVMQNPRHLVRRRGQEARLRCSPMKGHSHVYWYRQLPEEGLKFMVYLQKENIIDESGMPKERFSAEFPKEGPSILRIQQVVRGDSAAYFCASSPHRYVTDSNQPQHFGDGTRLSIL.

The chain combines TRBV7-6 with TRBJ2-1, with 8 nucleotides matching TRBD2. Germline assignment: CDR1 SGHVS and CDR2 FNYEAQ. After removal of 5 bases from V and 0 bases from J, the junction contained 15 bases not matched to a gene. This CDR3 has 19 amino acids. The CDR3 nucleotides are TGTGCCAGCAGCCCTAGGCCCATGGGGACTAGAAGCTCCTACAATGAGCAGTTCTTC. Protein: CASSPRPMGTRSSYNEQFF. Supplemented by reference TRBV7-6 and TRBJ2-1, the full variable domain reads GAGVSQSPRYKVTKRGQDVALRCDPISGHVSLYWYRQALGQGPEFLTYFNYEAQQDKSGLPNDRFSAERPEGSISTLTIQRTEQRDSAMYRCASSPRPMGTRSSYNEQFFGPGTRLTVL.

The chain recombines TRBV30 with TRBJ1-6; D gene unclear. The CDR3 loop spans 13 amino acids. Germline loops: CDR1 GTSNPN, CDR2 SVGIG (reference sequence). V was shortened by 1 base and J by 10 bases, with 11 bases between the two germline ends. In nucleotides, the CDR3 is TGTGCCTGGAGTGGCGGCTCGAGCTCACCCCTCCACTTT. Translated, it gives CAWSGGSSSPLHF.

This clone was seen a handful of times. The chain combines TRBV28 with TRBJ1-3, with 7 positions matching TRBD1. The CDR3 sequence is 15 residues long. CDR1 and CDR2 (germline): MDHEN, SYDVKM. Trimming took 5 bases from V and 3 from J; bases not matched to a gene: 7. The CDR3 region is CASSESGTVGNTIYF. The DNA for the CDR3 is TGTGCCAGCAGTGAGTCCGGGACAGTTGGAAACACCATATATTTT.

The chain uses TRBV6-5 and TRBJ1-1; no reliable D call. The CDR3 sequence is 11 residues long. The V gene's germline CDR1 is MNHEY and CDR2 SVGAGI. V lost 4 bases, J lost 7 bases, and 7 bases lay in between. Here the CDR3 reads CASSSRFEAFF. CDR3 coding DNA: TGTGCCAGCAGTTCCAGGTTTGAAGCTTTCTTT.

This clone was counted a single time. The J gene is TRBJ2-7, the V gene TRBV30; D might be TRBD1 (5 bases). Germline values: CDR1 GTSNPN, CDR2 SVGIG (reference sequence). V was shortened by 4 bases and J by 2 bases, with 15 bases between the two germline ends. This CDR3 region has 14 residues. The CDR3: CAWTPRAGPYEQYF. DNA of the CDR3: TGTGCCTGGACCCCCCGGGCAGGGCCCTACGAGCAGTACTTC.

In DNA, the CDR3 is TGTGCCAGCAGCCCCTGGACAGGGGATCGGGCTTTCTTT. It codes for CASSPWTGDRAFF. The chain links TRBV9 to TRBJ1-1, with TRBD1 matching 9 bases. Germline CDR1 SGDLS, CDR2 YYNGEE. The length of the CDR3 is 13 residues. The V and J ends lost 4 bases and 11 bases, in that order; junction bases with no gene match: 9.

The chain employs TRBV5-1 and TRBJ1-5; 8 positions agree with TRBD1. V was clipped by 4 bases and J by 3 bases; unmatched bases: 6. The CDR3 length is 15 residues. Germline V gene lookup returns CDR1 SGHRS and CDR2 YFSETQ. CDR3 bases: TGCGCCAGCAGCCCGACGGGACAGGTCAATCAGCCCCAGCATTTT. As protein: CASSPTGQVNQPQHF.

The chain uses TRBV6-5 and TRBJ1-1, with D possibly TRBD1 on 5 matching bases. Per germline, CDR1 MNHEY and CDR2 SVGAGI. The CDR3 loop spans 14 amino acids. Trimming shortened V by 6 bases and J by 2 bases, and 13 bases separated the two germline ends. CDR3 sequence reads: CASRREGFNTEAFF. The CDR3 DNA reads TGTGCCAGCAGGCGGGAGGGGTTTAACACTGAAGCTTTCTTT.

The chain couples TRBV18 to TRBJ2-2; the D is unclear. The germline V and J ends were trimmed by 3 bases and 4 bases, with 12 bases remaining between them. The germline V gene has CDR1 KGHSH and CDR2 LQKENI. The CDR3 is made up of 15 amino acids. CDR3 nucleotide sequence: TGTGCCAGCTCACCTTCGCGTCTTCCCACCGGGGAGCTGTTTTTT. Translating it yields CASSPSRLPTGELFF.

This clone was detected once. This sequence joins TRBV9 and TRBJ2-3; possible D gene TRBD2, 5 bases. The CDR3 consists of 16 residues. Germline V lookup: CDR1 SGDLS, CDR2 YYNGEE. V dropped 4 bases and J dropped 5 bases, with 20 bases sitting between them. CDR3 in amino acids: CASSPGISPAEDTQYF. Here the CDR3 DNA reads TGTGCCAGCAGCCCCGGGATAAGCCCCGCGGAAGATACGCAGTATTTT.

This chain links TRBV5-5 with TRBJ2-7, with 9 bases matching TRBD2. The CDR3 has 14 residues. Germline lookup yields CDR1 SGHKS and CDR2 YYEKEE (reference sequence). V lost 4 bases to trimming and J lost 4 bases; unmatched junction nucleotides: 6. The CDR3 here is CASSRGLARYEQYF. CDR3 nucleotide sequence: TGTGCCAGCAGCCGAGGACTAGCGAGATACGAGCAGTACTTC.

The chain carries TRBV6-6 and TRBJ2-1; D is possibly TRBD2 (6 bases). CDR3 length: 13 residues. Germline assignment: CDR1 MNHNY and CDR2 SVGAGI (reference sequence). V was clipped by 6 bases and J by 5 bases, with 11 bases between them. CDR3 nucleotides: TGTGCCAGCAGCTTCGCGGGGCACAATGAGCAGTTCTTC. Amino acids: CASSFAGHNEQFF.

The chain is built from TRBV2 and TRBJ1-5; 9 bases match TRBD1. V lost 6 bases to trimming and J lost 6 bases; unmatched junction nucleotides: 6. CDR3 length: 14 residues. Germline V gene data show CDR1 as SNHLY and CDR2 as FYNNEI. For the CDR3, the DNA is TGTGCCAGCAGCCTGGGACAGGGTGGTCAGCCCCAGCATTTT. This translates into CASSLGQGGQPQHF.